Shown below are 20 T cell receptor beta chains from a single sample sequenced in a study of control samples from healthy donors and cancer patients. Using immunoSEQ multiplex PCR, the repertoire was profiled, and TCRdb retains in-frame clones only, with some absent. Among more than 150,000 clones listed, roughly 91% were seen once. What was sequenced was blood. These receptors all stem from a man between 18 and 35 years old in good health.

The chain has TRBV6-5 and TRBJ1-4; a possible D gene is TRBD1 (6 bases). This CDR3 is 13 amino acids long. Trimming stripped 10 bases from V and 6 bases from J, with 15 bases between. Germline V gives CDR1 MNHEY, CDR2 SVGAGI. The CDR3, as DNA: TGTGCCACCCAAGGGACATGGGATGAAAAACTGTTTTTT. Translation gives CATQGTWDEKLFF.

CDR3 bases: TGCGCCAGCAGCTTATTAGCCCAGAACACCGGGGAGCTGTTTTTT. As protein: CASSLLAQNTGELFF. The V gene is TRBV5-1, the J gene TRBJ2-2; unclear D gene. Per germline, CDR1 SGHRS and CDR2 YFSETQ. The V end lost 2 bases, the J end lost 1 base, and 9 bases lay between the germline ends. The length of the CDR3 is 15 residues.

The chain carries TRBV6-1 and TRBJ2-3; D remains ambiguous. V was trimmed by 2 bases and J by 1 base, leaving 7 bases between them. This CDR3 comprises 14 residues. Germline lookup yields CDR1 MNHNS and CDR2 SASEGT. The DNA for the CDR3 is TGTGCCAGCAGTGAACAGGAAGGCACAGATACGCAGTATTTT. Encoded protein: CASSEQEGTDTQYF.

The rearrangement uses TRBV27 and TRBJ2-7; 10 nucleotides line up with TRBD2. Germline CDR1 reads MNHEY; CDR2 reads SMNVEV (reference sequence). The junction had 8 bases not matched to a gene; V was cut back by 6 bases and J by 3 bases. The CDR3 length is 15 residues. The CDR3 bases are TGTGCCAGCAGACTAGCGGGGAATGGTATCTACGAGCAGTACTTC. Translating gives CASRLAGNGIYEQYF.

The V and J genes are TRBV5-6 and TRBJ2-5, with 7 bases aligning to TRBD1. Germline trimming cut 3 bases from V and 3 bases from J; bases unmatched to any gene: 8. CDR3 length equals 15 residues. Germline CDR1 SGHDT, CDR2 YYEEEE. In DNA, the CDR3 is TGTGCCAGCAGCTACTACAGGGGTTGGGAAGAGACCCAGTACTTC. It translates to CASSYYRGWEETQYF. The whole variable domain, remainder taken from reference TRBV5-6 and TRBJ2-5, is DAGVTQSPTHLIKTRGQQVTLRCSPKSGHDTVSWYQQALGQGPQFIFQYYEEEERQRGNFPDRFSGHQFPNYSSELNVNALLLGDSALYLCASSYYRGWEETQYFGPGTRLLVL.

The rearrangement uses TRBV2 and TRBJ1-4; unclear D gene. Deletions cut 2 bases from V and 5 bases from J, with 9 bases between. Germline V CDR1 and CDR2: SNHLY, FYNNEI. This CDR3 is 14 amino acids long. CDR3 nucleotide sequence: TGTGCCAGCAGTGAACTGGGAAAGAATGAAAAACTGTTTTTT. Amino acids: CASSELGKNEKLFF.

The chain joins TRBV2 to TRBJ2-1, with 7 bases aligning to TRBD1. Germline assignment: CDR1 SNHLY and CDR2 FYNNEI. The trim removed 8 bases at V and 1 base at J, leaving 2 bases unmatched. The length of the CDR3 is 13 residues. The CDR3 loop is CASEGQSYNEQFF. CDR3 nucleotides: TGTGCCAGCGAGGGACAGTCCTACAATGAGCAGTTCTTC.

The count of this clone is one. The J gene is TRBJ1-1, the V gene TRBV5-4; TRBD1 might be the D (5 bases). The CDR3 contains 15 residues. CDR1 is SGHNT, CDR2 YYREEE, per germline (reference sequence). With 1 base removed from V and 1 base from J, the gap between germline ends came to 11 bases. The CDR3 nucleotides are TGTGCCAGCAGCTTGAAAAAGGGGCCGAACACTGAAGCTTTCTTT. Amino acid sequence: CASSLKKGPNTEAFF.

The chain links TRBV9 to TRBJ2-6; TRBD2 matches 10 bases. J was trimmed by 0 bases and V by 3 bases; bases with no gene match: 3. Germline V gives CDR1 SGDLS, CDR2 YYNGEE. CDR3 size: 17 residues. This chain's CDR3 is CASSGLAGDSGANVLTF. DNA for the CDR3: TGTGCCAGCAGCGGGCTAGCGGGGGACTCTGGGGCCAACGTCCTGACTTTC.

The chain employs TRBV5-1 and TRBJ2-4, with D possibly TRBD2 on 6 matching bases. This CDR3 has 16 amino acids. V lost 4 bases to trimming and J lost 5 bases, with 19 bases between them. The germline V gene has CDR1 SGHRS and CDR2 YFSETQ. The CDR3 DNA reads TGCGCCAGCAGCCTCGGAGGGAAGGGATTCGAAAACATTCAGTACTTC. This encodes CASSLGGKGFENIQYF.

This rearrangement joins TRBV18 to TRBJ1-1; TRBD1 is a possible D gene (6 bases). Germline V gene sequence: CDR1 KGHSH, CDR2 LQKENI. This CDR3 contains 14 residues. Trimming stripped 2 bases from V and 2 bases from J, with 9 bases between. CDR3 region: CASSPGRGNTEAFF. DNA of the CDR3: TGTGCCAGCTCACCAGGCAGGGGTAACACTGAAGCTTTCTTT.

V gene TRBV4-2 combines with J gene TRBJ1-2; TRBD1 aligns across 9 bases. Germline CDR1 is LGHNA and CDR2 is YNFKEQ. Trimming cost V 5 bases and J 4 bases; bases outside gene matches: 14. The CDR3 runs 17 residues. The CDR3 DNA follows: TGTGCCAGCAGCTACCGGGACAGGGTGGATATGGGCTATGGCTACACCTTC. It yields the protein CASSYRDRVDMGYGYTF.

The chain links TRBV11-1 to TRBJ1-4; no clear D gene. Germline CDR1 is SGHAT and CDR2 is FQDESV (reference sequence). Between the trimmed V and J ends, which lost 4 bases and 8 bases, there was a span of 5 bases. CDR3 size: 11 residues. The CDR3 DNA follows: TGTGCCAGCAGCTCCGGGGAAAAACTGTTTTTT. It encodes CASSSGEKLFF.

V and J are TRBV7-3 and TRBJ1-5, with TRBD1 matching 7 bases. Germline V gene sequence: CDR1 SGHTA, CDR2 FQGTGA. Trimming removed 5 bases from V and 3 bases from J; junction bases left unmatched: 16. This CDR3 region has 18 residues. Written as DNA, the CDR3 is TGTGCCAGCAGCATGTTTAAGCGCCGGGACAGCAACAATCAGCCCCAGCATTTT. Amino acids: CASSMFKRRDSNNQPQHF.

The chain recombines TRBV11-2 with TRBJ2-2; perhaps TRBD2 as D (6 bases). Trimming shortened V by 6 bases and J by 1 base, and 15 bases separated the two germline ends. Germline V gene sequence: CDR1 SGHAT, CDR2 FQNNGV. The CDR3 totals 16 residues. The CDR3 nucleotides are TGTGCCAGCAGTAACGGGGGACCTATGAACACCGGGGAGCTGTTTTTT. The encoded protein is CASSNGGPMNTGELFF.

V is TRBV18 and J is TRBJ1-6, with D hard to call. Germline CDR1 reads KGHSH; CDR2 reads LQKENI. Between the trimmed V and J ends, which lost 3 bases and 1 base, there was a span of 7 bases. This CDR3 is built from 15 residues. In nucleotides, the CDR3 is TGTGCCAGCTCACCGTCCCAGTCCTATAATTCACCCCTCCACTTT. Translation: CASSPSQSYNSPLHF.

This chain links TRBV4-1 with TRBJ1-3; the D gene is possibly TRBD1 (5 bases). The V gene's germline CDR1 is MGHRA and CDR2 YSYEKL. The CDR3 sequence is 17 residues long. With 2 bases removed from V and 2 bases from J, the gap between germline ends came to 16 bases. Here the CDR3 reads CASSQPRGGMTGNTIYF. The CDR3 DNA is TGCGCCAGCAGCCAACCAAGGGGAGGGATGACTGGAAACACCATATATTTT.

The rearrangement links TRBV3-1 (or the pseudogene TRBV3-2) to TRBJ2-7; 10 bases map to TRBD1. CDR1 and CDR2 (germline): LGHDT, YNNKEL (reference sequence). V lost 4 bases, J lost 5 bases, and 8 bases stayed unmatched. The length of the CDR3 is 15 residues. CDR3 sequence reads: CASSLLGDRGNEQYF. CDR3 nucleotides: TGTGCCAGCAGCCTCTTAGGGGACAGGGGCAACGAGCAGTACTTC.

The rearrangement uses TRBV3-1 (or the pseudogene TRBV3-2) and TRBJ2-7, with D uncertain. V was clipped by 2 bases and J by 4 bases, with 6 bases between them. The germline V gene encodes CDR1 LGHDT and CDR2 YNNKEL (reference sequence). The CDR3 covers 12 residues. DNA of the CDR3: TGTGCCAGCAGCCAATCCCCATACGAGCAGTACTTC. As protein: CASSQSPYEQYF.

V usage is TRBV19 and J usage is TRBJ2-1, with 13 nucleotides matching TRBD2. Germline V gene data show CDR1 as LNHDA and CDR2 as SQIVND (reference sequence). This CDR3 is 16 amino acids long. The V segment lost 5 bases and the J segment 9 bases; nucleotides outside the gene matches: 10. The CDR3 sequence is CASSRTSGGDRSEQFF. The CDR3 coding sequence is TGTGCCAGTAGTCGTACTAGCGGGGGGGATAGAAGTGAGCAGTTCTTC. The full variable domain, in which reference TRBV19 and TRBJ2-1 provide the parts outside the CDR3, is DGGITQSPKYLFRKEGQNVTLSCEQNLNHDAMYWYRQDPGQGLRLIYYSQIVNDFQKGDIAEGYSVSREKKESFPLTVTSAQKNPTAFYLCASSRTSGGDRSEQFFGPGTRLTVL.